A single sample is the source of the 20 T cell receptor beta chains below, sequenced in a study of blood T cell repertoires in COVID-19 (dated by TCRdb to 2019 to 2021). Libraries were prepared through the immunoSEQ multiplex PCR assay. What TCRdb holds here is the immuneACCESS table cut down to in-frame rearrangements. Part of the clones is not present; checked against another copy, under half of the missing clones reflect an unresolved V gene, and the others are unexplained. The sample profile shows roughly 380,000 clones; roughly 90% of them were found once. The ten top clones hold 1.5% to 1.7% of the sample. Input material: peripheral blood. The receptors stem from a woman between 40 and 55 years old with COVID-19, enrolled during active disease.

CDR3: CAWRATGANVLTF. The CDR3 DNA reads TGTGCCTGGAGAGCCACTGGGGCCAACGTCCTGACTTTC. The chain carries TRBV30 and TRBJ2-6; the D is unclear. The CDR3 totals 13 residues. Trimming left V 3 bases short and J 2 bases short, with 5 bases between. The germline gives CDR1 GTSNPN, CDR2 SVGIG (reference sequence).

In nucleotides, the CDR3 is TGTGCCAGCAGTTTATCGGTCACAGGGTCCGTAAACACCGGGGAGCTGTTTTTT. Amino acid sequence: CASSLSVTGSVNTGELFF. The chain links TRBV27 to TRBJ2-2, with a weak D call TRBD1 (6 bases). CDR1 and CDR2 from the germline V gene are MNHEY and SMNVEV (reference sequence). Between the trimmed V and J ends, which lost 0 bases and 2 bases, there was a span of 16 bases. This CDR3 has 18 residues.

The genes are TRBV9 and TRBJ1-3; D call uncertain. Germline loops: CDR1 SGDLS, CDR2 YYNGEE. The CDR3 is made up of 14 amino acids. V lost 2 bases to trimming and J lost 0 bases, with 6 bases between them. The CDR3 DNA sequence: TGTGCCAGCAGCGTCTATGGCTCTGGAAACACCATATATTTT. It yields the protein CASSVYGSGNTIYF.

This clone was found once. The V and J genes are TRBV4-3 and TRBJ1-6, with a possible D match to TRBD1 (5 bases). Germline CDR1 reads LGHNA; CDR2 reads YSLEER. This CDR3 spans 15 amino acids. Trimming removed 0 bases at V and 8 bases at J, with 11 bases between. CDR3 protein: CASSQDSGGYSPLHF. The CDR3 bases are TGCGCCAGCAGCCAAGATTCCGGGGGTTATTCACCCCTCCACTTT.

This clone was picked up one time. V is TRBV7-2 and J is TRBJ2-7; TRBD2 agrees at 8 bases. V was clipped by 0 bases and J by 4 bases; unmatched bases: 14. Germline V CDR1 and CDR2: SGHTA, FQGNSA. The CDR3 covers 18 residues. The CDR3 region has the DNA TGTGCCAGCAGCTTAGCTCTGGAGGCGAGTCTAGCGGGTTACGAGCAGTACTTC. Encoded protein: CASSLALEASLAGYEQYF.

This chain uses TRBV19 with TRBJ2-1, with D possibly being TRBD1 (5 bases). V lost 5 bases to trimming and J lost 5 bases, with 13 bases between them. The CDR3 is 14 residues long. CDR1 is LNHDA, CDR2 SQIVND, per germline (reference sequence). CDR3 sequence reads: CASSWSGQDNEQFF. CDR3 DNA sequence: TGTGCCAGTAGTTGGTCAGGACAAGACAATGAGCAGTTCTTC.

This CDR3 is CASSRDRGLWNTIYF. The CDR3 DNA follows: TGCGCCAGCAGCCGGGACAGGGGGCTATGGAACACCATATATTTT. The chain joins TRBV5-1 to TRBJ1-3; TRBD1 matches 12 bases. Trimming took 4 bases from V and 7 from J; bases not matched to a gene: 6. The germline gives CDR1 SGHRS, CDR2 YFSETQ. This CDR3 is 15 amino acids long.

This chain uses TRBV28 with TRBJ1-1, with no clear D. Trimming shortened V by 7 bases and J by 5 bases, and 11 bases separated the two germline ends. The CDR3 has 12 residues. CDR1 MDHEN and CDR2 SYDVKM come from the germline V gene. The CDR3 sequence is CASTRVRTEAFF. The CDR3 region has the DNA TGTGCCAGCACTCGGGTTCGGACTGAAGCTTTCTTT.

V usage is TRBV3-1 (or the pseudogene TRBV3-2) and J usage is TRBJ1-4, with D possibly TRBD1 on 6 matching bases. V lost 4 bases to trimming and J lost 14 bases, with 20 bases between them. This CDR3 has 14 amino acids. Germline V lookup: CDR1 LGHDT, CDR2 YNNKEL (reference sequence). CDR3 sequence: CASSLYNGRGLLFF. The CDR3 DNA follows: TGTGCCAGCAGCCTATATAATGGTAGGGGGTTGCTGTTTTTT.

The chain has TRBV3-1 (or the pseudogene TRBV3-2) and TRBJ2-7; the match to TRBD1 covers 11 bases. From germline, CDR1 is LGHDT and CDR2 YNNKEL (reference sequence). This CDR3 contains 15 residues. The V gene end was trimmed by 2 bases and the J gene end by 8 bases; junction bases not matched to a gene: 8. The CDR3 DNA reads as TGTGCCAGCAGCCAAAGGACAGGGGGCGGGTATAAGCAGTACTTC. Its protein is CASSQRTGGGYKQYF.

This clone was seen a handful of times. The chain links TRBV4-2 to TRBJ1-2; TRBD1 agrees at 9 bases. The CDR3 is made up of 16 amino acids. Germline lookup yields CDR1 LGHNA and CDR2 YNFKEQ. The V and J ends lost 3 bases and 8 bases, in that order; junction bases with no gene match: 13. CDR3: CASSHIGQGPPRGYTF. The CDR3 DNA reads TGTGCCAGCAGCCATATTGGACAGGGGCCCCCTAGGGGCTACACCTTC.

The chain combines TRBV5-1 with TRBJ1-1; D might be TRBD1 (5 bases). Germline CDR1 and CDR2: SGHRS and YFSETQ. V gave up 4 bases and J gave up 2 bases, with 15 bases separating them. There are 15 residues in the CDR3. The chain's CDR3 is CASSPLTARNTEAFF. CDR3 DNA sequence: TGCGCCAGCAGCCCGTTGACAGCGAGAAACACTGAAGCTTTCTTT.

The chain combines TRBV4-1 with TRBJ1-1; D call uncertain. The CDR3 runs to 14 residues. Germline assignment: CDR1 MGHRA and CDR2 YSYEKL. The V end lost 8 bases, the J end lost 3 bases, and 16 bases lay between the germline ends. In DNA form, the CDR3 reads TGCGCCAGCCGGCTGGTACGGGGTGACACTGAAGCTTTCTTT. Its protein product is CASRLVRGDTEAFF.

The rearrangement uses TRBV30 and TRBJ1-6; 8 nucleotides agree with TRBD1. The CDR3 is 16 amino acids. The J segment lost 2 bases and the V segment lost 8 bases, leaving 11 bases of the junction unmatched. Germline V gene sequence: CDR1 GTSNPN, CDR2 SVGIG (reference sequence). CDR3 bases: TGTGCCGGTGACAGGGGCAATCGACCCTATAATTCACCCCTCCACTTT. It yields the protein CAGDRGNRPYNSPLHF.

The CDR3, as DNA: TGTGCCAGCAGCTTCGAACAGGTCCCAAGTGAGCAGTACTTC. Its protein product is CASSFEQVPSEQYF. V usage is TRBV5-5 and J usage is TRBJ2-7, with D possibly TRBD1 on 5 matching bases. Trimming shortened V by 2 bases and J by 7 bases, and 16 bases separated the two germline ends. The germline gives CDR1 SGHKS, CDR2 YYEKEE (reference sequence). This CDR3 region has 14 residues. Full variable domain (rest looked up from reference TRBV5-5 and TRBJ2-7): DAGVTQSPTHLIKTRGQQVTLRCSPISGHKSVSWYQQVLGQGPQFIFQYYEKEERGRGNFPDRFSARQFPNYSSELNVNALLLGDSALYLCASSFEQVPSEQYFGPGTRLTVT.

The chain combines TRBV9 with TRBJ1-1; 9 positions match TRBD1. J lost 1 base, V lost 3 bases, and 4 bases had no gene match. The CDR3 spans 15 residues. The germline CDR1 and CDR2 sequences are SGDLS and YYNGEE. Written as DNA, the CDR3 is TGTGCCAGCAGCGGGCGGACAGGGGCGAACACTGAAGCTTTCTTT. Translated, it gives CASSGRTGANTEAFF.

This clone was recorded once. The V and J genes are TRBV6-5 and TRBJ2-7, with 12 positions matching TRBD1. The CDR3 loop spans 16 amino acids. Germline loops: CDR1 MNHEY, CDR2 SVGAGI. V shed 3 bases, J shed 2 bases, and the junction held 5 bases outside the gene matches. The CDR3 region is CASSYQGTGGAYEQYF. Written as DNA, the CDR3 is TGTGCCAGCAGTTATCAAGGGACAGGGGGCGCCTACGAGCAGTACTTC.

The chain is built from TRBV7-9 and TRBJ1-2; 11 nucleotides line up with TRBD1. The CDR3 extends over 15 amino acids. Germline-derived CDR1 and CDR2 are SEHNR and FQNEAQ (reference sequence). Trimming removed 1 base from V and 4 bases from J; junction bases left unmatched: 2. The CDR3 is CASSLGTGGTYGYTF. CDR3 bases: TGTGCCAGCAGCTTAGGGACAGGGGGCACCTATGGCTACACCTTC.

CDR3 protein: CASSLRRAVHEQYF. CDR3 coding DNA: TGTGCCAGCAGTTTACGCAGGGCAGTCCACGAGCAGTACTTC. The chain carries TRBV28 and TRBJ2-7; TRBD1 is a possible D gene (5 bases). The length of the CDR3 is 14 residues. CDR1 is MDHEN, CDR2 SYDVKM, per germline. Trimming removed 2 bases from V and 5 bases from J, with 13 bases in between. The complete variable domain, with remaining parts taken from reference TRBV28 and TRBJ2-7, reads DVKVTQSSRYLVKRTGEKVFLECVQDMDHENMFWYRQDPGLGLRLIYFSYDVKMKEKGDIPEGYSVSREKKERFSLILESASTNQTSMYLCASSLRRAVHEQYFGPGTRLTVT.

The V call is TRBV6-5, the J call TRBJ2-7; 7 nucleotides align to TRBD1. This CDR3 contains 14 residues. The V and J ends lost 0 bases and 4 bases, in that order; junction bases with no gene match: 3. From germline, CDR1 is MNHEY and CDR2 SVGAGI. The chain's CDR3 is CASSYSGGNYEQYF. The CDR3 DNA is TGTGCCAGCAGTTACTCAGGGGGCAATTACGAGCAGTACTTC.